This T cell receptor (beta chain) was retrieved from a study of blood T cell repertoires in COVID-19. Study overall: Sources were T cells, B-cell-depleted T cells, or PBMCs; the material itself was cDNA or gDNA.

In the original analysis: Using reference gene primer amplification, nucleated cell counts were estimated. Sequenced by immunoSEQ multiplex PCR; TCRdb stores in-frame clones only, minus some. The V and J calls and clone size come from that table; D and trimming were worked out from the DNA. The sample lists roughly 60,000 clones, roughly 72% occurring once. Those enrolled in Seattle joined during active infection and were followed longitudinally afterward. The CDR3 extends over 15 amino acids. The V gene lost 0 bases and the J gene lost 6 bases, with 11 bases spanning the gap. Germline V gene data show CDR1 as SNHLY and CDR2 as FYNNEI.

The chain joins TRBV2 to TRBJ2-2; no clear D gene. The TCR was taken from a woman aged 70 to 79 with COVID-19, enrolled during active disease. The sequenced sample consisted of peripheral blood. The CDR3 loop reads CASSEARQTAGELFF. CDR3 in DNA: TGTGCCAGCAGTGAAGCGCGTCAAACTGCCGGGGAGCTGTTTTTT. The entire variable domain, with the rest obtained from reference TRBV2 and TRBJ2-2, is as follows: EPEVTQTPSHQVTQMGQEVILRCVPISNHLYFYWYRQILGQKVEFLVSFYNNEISEKSEIFDDQFSVERPDGSNFTLKIRSTKLEDSAMYFCASSEARQTAGELFFGEGSRLTVL.